This TCR beta chain emerged from a study of control samples from healthy donors and cancer patients. V gave up 11 bases and J gave up 10 bases; unmatched junction bases: 18. Germline CDR1 reads MNHEY; CDR2 reads SMNVEV (reference sequence). The CDR3 is made up of 15 amino acids. Sequencing was performed with immunoSEQ multiplex PCR; in TCRdb, only in-frame clones are kept and a portion is missing. This table holds 100,000 to 150,000 clones, around 90% found once. The genes are TRBV27 and TRBJ2-1, with TRBD1 matching 9 bases. The source is a middle-aged man in good health. Material: blood. The CDR3 loop reads CAAKPGTGIAKEQFF. DNA of the CDR3: TGTGCCGCAAAACCCGGGACAGGGATCGCCAAGGAGCAGTTCTTC.